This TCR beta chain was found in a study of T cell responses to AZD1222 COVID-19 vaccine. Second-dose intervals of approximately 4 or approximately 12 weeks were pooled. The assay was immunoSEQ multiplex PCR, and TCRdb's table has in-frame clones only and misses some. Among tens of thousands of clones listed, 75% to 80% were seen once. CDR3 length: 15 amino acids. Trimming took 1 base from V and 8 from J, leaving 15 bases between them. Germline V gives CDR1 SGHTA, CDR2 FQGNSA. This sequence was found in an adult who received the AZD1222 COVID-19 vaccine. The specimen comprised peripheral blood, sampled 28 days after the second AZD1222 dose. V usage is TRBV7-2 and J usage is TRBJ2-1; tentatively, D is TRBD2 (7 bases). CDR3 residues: CASSLGRGRRDEQFF. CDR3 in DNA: TGTGCCAGCAGCTTAGGGCGGGGGCGCCGGGATGAGCAGTTCTTC.